Below, 32 T cell receptor beta chains from the same sample are listed, as sequenced in a study of blood T cell repertoires in COVID-19. Assay: immunoSEQ multiplex PCR; the TCRdb copy retains only in-frame clones and omits some. The data contain approximately 500,000 clones, 75% to 90% of them singletons. The sequenced sample was peripheral blood. These receptors originate from a human donor in a cohort sampled during active COVID-19.

The J gene is TRBJ2-5, the V gene TRBV6-2 or TRBV6-3; tentatively, D is TRBD2 (7 bases). This CDR3 spans 15 amino acids. V was pared by 0 bases and J by 5 bases, with 13 bases between. Germline lookup yields CDR1 MNHEY and CDR2 SVGEGT. For the CDR3, the DNA is TGTGCCAGCAGTTACTCGTGGGGGGGCGAGGAGACCCAGTACTTC. It yields the protein CASSYSWGGEETQYF.

The gene calls are TRBV30 and TRBJ1-6, with TRBD1 matching over 8 bases. The CDR3 is 13 residues long. Germline V lookup: CDR1 GTSNPN, CDR2 SVGIG (reference sequence). V trimming: 5 bases; J trimming: 9 bases; junction bases outside the gene matches: 6. CDR3: CAWDKDRASPLHF. The CDR3 DNA is TGTGCCTGGGATAAGGACAGGGCTTCACCCCTCCACTTT.

This chain uses TRBV6-4 with TRBJ2-1; TRBD2 matches at 7 bases. Germline trimming cut 2 bases from V and 0 bases from J; bases unmatched to any gene: 1. Germline CDR1 is MRHNA and CDR2 is SNTAGT. The CDR3 loop spans 15 amino acids. DNA of the CDR3: TGTGCCAGCAGTGACGGCGGGAGCTCCTACAATGAGCAGTTCTTC. Translation gives CASSDGGSSYNEQFF.

The rearrangement uses TRBV3-1 (or the pseudogene TRBV3-2) and TRBJ2-1, with 8 bases lining up with TRBD2. J was trimmed by 6 bases and V by 5 bases; bases with no gene match: 12. The CDR3 has 16 residues. Germline CDR1 LGHDT, CDR2 YNNKEL (reference sequence). CDR3 in amino acids: CASSKGGAGVPNEQFF. The DNA for the CDR3 is TGTGCCAGCAGCAAAGGAGGAGCGGGAGTCCCCAATGAGCAGTTCTTC.

J is TRBJ1-4 and V is TRBV27; 7 bases align to TRBD1. This CDR3 has 15 amino acids. The germline gives CDR1 MNHEY, CDR2 SMNVEV (reference sequence). With V trimmed by 6 bases and J by 8 bases, 12 bases remained unmatched. The chain's CDR3 is CASSATGSVWEKLFF. DNA for the CDR3: TGTGCCAGCAGCGCGACAGGGAGTGTTTGGGAAAAACTGTTTTTT.

V usage is TRBV15 and J usage is TRBJ2-1, with D possibly matching TRBD1 (6 bases). V was clipped by 4 bases and J by 6 bases, with 16 bases between them. From germline, CDR1 is LNHNV and CDR2 YYDKDF (reference sequence). CDR3 size: 15 residues. The CDR3 DNA reads TGTGCCACCAGCAAGGGACCTCAGGGGATCAATGAGCAGTTCTTC. Protein: CATSKGPQGINEQFF.

The V gene is TRBV11-2, the J gene TRBJ2-1; 10 nucleotides agree with TRBD2. The CDR3 is 16 amino acids. V gave up 4 bases and J gave up 4 bases; unmatched junction bases: 7. Germline loops: CDR1 SGHAT, CDR2 FQNNGV. The CDR3 is CASSSMTSGRYNEQFF. CDR3 bases: TGTGCCAGCAGCTCCATGACTAGCGGGCGGTACAATGAGCAGTTCTTC.

The gene calls are TRBV28 and TRBJ1-6, with TRBD1 matching 7 bases. The germline CDR1 and CDR2 sequences are MDHEN and SYDVKM. With 7 bases clipped from V and 10 bases from J, the junction kept 10 bases outside the gene matches. This CDR3 has 14 residues. The CDR3 coding sequence is TGTGCCAGCACACGACAGGGACGAGAATCACCCCTCCACTTT. It encodes CASTRQGRESPLHF.

The V and J genes are TRBV5-6 and TRBJ2-7, with 8 positions matching TRBD1. This CDR3 comprises 14 residues. CDR1 and CDR2 (germline): SGHDT, YYEEEE. With 0 bases clipped from V and 7 bases from J, the junction kept 6 bases outside the gene matches. The CDR3 protein is CASSLGQGAREQYF. CDR3 sequence (DNA): TGTGCCAGCAGCTTGGGGCAGGGGGCGCGTGAGCAGTACTTC.

The rearrangement uses TRBV30 and TRBJ2-5; 10 nucleotides line up with TRBD1. V shed 3 bases and J 3 bases; nucleotides not matched to a gene: 7. The CDR3 is made up of 15 amino acids. Per the germline V gene, CDR1 is GTSNPN and CDR2 is SVGIG (reference sequence). In DNA form, the CDR3 reads TGTGCCTGGAGCGGACAGGGGGTTGGTGAAGAGACCCAGTACTTC. Amino acids: CAWSGQGVGEETQYF.

This clone was seen more than once but under ten times. J is TRBJ1-1 and V is TRBV28; D unclear. There are 13 residues in the CDR3. V lost 6 bases, J lost 0 bases, and 8 bases lay in between. CDR1 and CDR2 from the germline V gene are MDHEN and SYDVKM. As DNA, the CDR3 is TGTGCCAGCAGGGGCGGGATGAACACTGAAGCTTTCTTT. Translating gives CASRGGMNTEAFF.

The chain uses TRBV7-8 and TRBJ2-1, with TRBD2 matching over 11 bases. V lost 7 bases to trimming and J lost 6 bases; unmatched junction nucleotides: 8. Germline lookup yields CDR1 SGHVS and CDR2 FQNEAQ. This CDR3 comprises 15 residues. CDR3 DNA: TGTGCCAGCACCCCGGGACTAGCGGTTATCAATGAGCAGTTCTTC. This encodes CASTPGLAVINEQFF.

The rearrangement joins TRBV23-1 to TRBJ1-5; maybe TRBD1 (5 bases). TRBV23-1 is an ORF; its function is uncertain. The CDR3 consists of 15 residues. Trimming left V 4 bases short and J 7 bases short, with 17 bases between. Here the CDR3 reads CASSPRALGRQPQHF. The DNA of the CDR3 is TGCGCCAGCAGTCCCAGGGCGTTGGGGCGGCAGCCCCAGCATTTT.

A single count supports this clone. The chain employs TRBV27 and TRBJ2-3; D may be TRBD2 (6 bases). The V gene's germline CDR1 is MNHEY and CDR2 SMNVEV (reference sequence). The ends were cut back, 4 bases at V and 1 base at J, with 18 bases in the middle. The CDR3 runs to 17 residues. CDR3 protein: CASSSRGVLDGTDTQYF. The CDR3 DNA sequence: TGTGCCAGCAGTTCCCGCGGGGTCCTCGACGGCACAGATACGCAGTATTTT.

The chain combines TRBV4-3 with TRBJ2-6; tentatively, D is TRBD2 (5 bases). The CDR3 extends over 15 amino acids. Germline CDR1 LGHNA, CDR2 YSLEER. V dropped 4 bases and J dropped 1 base, with 8 bases sitting between them. In nucleotides, the CDR3 is TGCGCCAGCAGCCGAGGGTTTTCTGGGGCCAACGTCCTGACTTTC. Encoded protein: CASSRGFSGANVLTF.

The chain recombines TRBV9 with TRBJ1-3, with D maybe TRBD1 (5 bases). From germline, CDR1 is SGDLS and CDR2 YYNGEE. The CDR3 is made up of 17 amino acids. V dropped 4 bases and J dropped 2 bases, with 19 bases sitting between them. The CDR3 region is CASSPSDSRVAGNTIYF. CDR3 bases: TGTGCCAGCAGCCCCTCCGACAGCCGGGTAGCTGGAAACACCATATATTTT.

This chain links TRBV19 with TRBJ1-4; TRBD1 matches at 7 bases. Germline V CDR1 and CDR2: LNHDA, SQIVND (reference sequence). The V and J ends lost 4 bases and 5 bases, in that order; junction bases with no gene match: 13. CDR3 length equals 17 residues. The CDR3 loop reads CASSTMGRGIINEKLFF. In DNA, the CDR3 is TGTGCCAGTAGTACCATGGGCAGGGGGATTATAAATGAAAAACTGTTTTTT.

The V and J genes are TRBV7-2 and TRBJ1-2; TRBD1 agrees at 11 bases. V lost 1 base to trimming and J lost 8 bases; unmatched junction nucleotides: 9. The V gene's germline CDR1 is SGHTA and CDR2 FQGNSA. The CDR3 sequence is 16 residues long. The CDR3 region is CASSLGAPGTGGGYTF. DNA of the CDR3: TGTGCCAGCAGCTTAGGGGCCCCCGGGACAGGGGGAGGCTACACCTTC. The full variable domain, in which reference TRBV7-2 and TRBJ1-2 provide the parts outside the CDR3, is GAGVSQSPSNKVTEKGKDVELRCDPISGHTALYWYRQSLGQGLEFLIYFQGNSAPDKSGLPSDRFSAERTGGSVSTLTIQRTQQEDSAVYLCASSLGAPGTGGGYTFGSGTRLTVV.

The V gene is TRBV7-3, the J gene TRBJ2-3; D is perhaps TRBD2 (5 bases). V was clipped by 6 bases and J by 1 base, with 20 bases between them. Germline-derived CDR1 and CDR2 are SGHTA and FQGTGA. This CDR3 has 17 amino acids. The CDR3 DNA is TGTGCCAGCAGGCAAGAAAGGTCGAGCGGTGGCACAGATACGCAGTATTTT. Residues: CASRQERSSGGTDTQYF.

The genes are TRBV7-3 and TRBJ1-2, with 7 bases lining up with TRBD1. Germline lookup yields CDR1 SGHTA and CDR2 FQGTGA. The CDR3 extends over 15 amino acids. The V and J ends lost 1 base and 8 bases, in that order; junction bases with no gene match: 10. The CDR3 here is CASSLNPGQVGGYTF. CDR3 sequence (DNA): TGTGCCAGCAGCTTAAACCCCGGACAGGTTGGCGGCTACACCTTC. The full variable domain, in which reference TRBV7-3 and TRBJ1-2 provide the parts outside the CDR3, is GAGVSQTPSNKVTEKGKYVELRCDPISGHTALYWYRQSLGQGPEFLIYFQGTGAADDSGLPNDRFFAVRPEGSVSTLKIQRTERGDSAVYLCASSLNPGQVGGYTFGSGTRLTVV.

This clone was counted between two and nine times. The rearrangement joins TRBV5-6 to TRBJ1-5; 7 positions agree with TRBD1. The CDR3 contains 16 residues. Per germline, CDR1 SGHDT and CDR2 YYEEEE. V lost 4 bases to trimming and J lost 1 base; unmatched junction nucleotides: 8. The CDR3 region is CASSLATGDSNQPQHF. The CDR3 DNA reads TGTGCCAGCAGCCTCGCAACAGGGGACAGCAATCAGCCCCAGCATTTT.

On this clone itself: The same CDR3 arises from other DNA sequences in this sample as well. This chain uses TRBV20-1 with TRBJ1-4; D remains ambiguous. Germline lookup yields CDR1 DFQATT and CDR2 SNEGSKA (reference sequence). The CDR3 covers 11 residues. V was clipped by 3 bases and J by 8 bases, with 7 bases between them. CDR3 nucleotide sequence: TGCAGTGCTAGTACGGGGGAAAAACTGTTTTTT. It encodes CSASTGEKLFF.

The rearrangement uses TRBV30 and TRBJ1-2; D perhaps matches TRBD1 (6 bases). Germline assignment: CDR1 GTSNPN and CDR2 SVGIG (reference sequence). The V gene lost 3 bases and the J gene lost 7 bases, with 18 bases spanning the gap. This CDR3 has 14 amino acids. The DNA of the CDR3 is TGTGCCTGGAGCCTAGAGGGGGTCTGGGGTGGCTACACCTTC. Translating it yields CAWSLEGVWGGYTF.

V usage is TRBV30 and J usage is TRBJ2-7; D unresolved. Germline V gene sequence: CDR1 GTSNPN, CDR2 SVGIG (reference sequence). V lost 1 base, J lost 0 bases, and 13 bases lay in between. The CDR3 totals 15 residues. Here the CDR3 reads CAWSAEIRISYEQYF. For the CDR3, the DNA is TGTGCCTGGAGTGCGGAGATAAGGATCTCCTACGAGCAGTACTTC.

This clone was picked up one time. CDR3 nucleotides: TGCGCCAGCAGCCAAGATCAAAGACGGGGCAATGAGCAGTTCTTC. Its protein is CASSQDQRRGNEQFF. The V gene is TRBV4-3, the J gene TRBJ2-1; a weak D match, TRBD2 (5 bases). CDR3 length equals 15 residues. Germline CDR1 and CDR2: LGHNA and YSLEER. Trimming took off 0 bases at V and 6 bases at J, with 12 bases between the two ends.

The rearrangement uses TRBV7-2 and TRBJ2-5; TRBD2 agrees at 10 bases. Germline CDR1 reads SGHTA; CDR2 reads FQGNSA. With 2 bases clipped from V and 5 bases from J, the junction kept 11 bases outside the gene matches. This CDR3 comprises 17 residues. The chain's CDR3 is CASSLKDVAGGGETQYF. CDR3 in DNA: TGTGCCAGCAGCTTAAAGGACGTAGCGGGAGGAGGTGAGACCCAGTACTTC.

The sample holds a few counts of this clone. This sequence joins TRBV28 and TRBJ2-7, with TRBD2 matching 9 bases. J lost 6 bases, V lost 1 base, and 4 bases had no gene match. Germline CDR1 is MDHEN and CDR2 is SYDVKM. The CDR3 extends over 14 amino acids. CDR3 sequence: CASSLSAGGREQYF. The CDR3 region has the DNA TGTGCCAGCAGTTTATCGGCGGGAGGGCGCGAGCAGTACTTC.

This clone was picked up many times. The rearrangement uses TRBV27 and TRBJ2-2; 9 bases agree with TRBD2. V was clipped by 3 bases and J by 6 bases; unmatched bases: 5. The CDR3 consists of 15 residues. CDR1 MNHEY and CDR2 SMNVEV come from the germline V gene (reference sequence). CDR3 protein: CASSFSGGRPGELFF. The CDR3 region has the DNA TGTGCCAGCAGTTTTAGCGGGGGCAGACCCGGGGAGCTGTTTTTT.

In this sample, this clone turned up a few times. The chain recombines TRBV19 with TRBJ2-3, with 13 bases matching TRBD2. Germline lookup yields CDR1 LNHDA and CDR2 SQIVND (reference sequence). The CDR3 is 16 amino acids. V lost 10 bases to trimming and J lost 2 bases; unmatched junction nucleotides: 9. The CDR3 DNA sequence: TGTGCCACCCACAGGACTAGCGGGGGAGACACAGATACGCAGTATTTT. Its translation is CATHRTSGGDTDTQYF.

The chain couples TRBV5-1 to TRBJ1-1, with 7 bases aligning to TRBD1. The length of the CDR3 is 14 residues. Germline V gene lookup returns CDR1 SGHRS and CDR2 YFSETQ. V gave up 4 bases and J gave up 0 bases; unmatched junction bases: 3. The CDR3 loop reads CASSADRVNTEAFF. The CDR3 nucleotides are TGCGCCAGCAGCGCTGACAGGGTGAACACTGAAGCTTTCTTT.

The genes are TRBV6-5 and TRBJ1-2; TRBD1 agrees at 9 bases. J was trimmed by 7 bases and V by 5 bases; bases with no gene match: 8. Germline assignment: CDR1 MNHEY and CDR2 SVGAGI. CDR3 length: 14 residues. The CDR3 region has the DNA TGTGCCAGCAGTCCGAGGGGGGACAGGGCTGGCTACACCTTC. This gives the protein CASSPRGDRAGYTF.

As to this clone: The germline gene is not matched at one end of the junction; a read error may be the cause. This chain links TRBV4-3 with TRBJ2-5; 14 nucleotides align to TRBD2. Germline assignment: CDR1 LGHNA and CDR2 YSLEER. CDR3 length equals 17 residues. The CDR3 loop reads CASSQELAGLAGEAQYF. The CDR3 coding sequence is TGCGCCAGCAGCCAAGAATTGGCGGGACTAGCGGGAGAGGCCCAGTACTTC.